This T cell receptor beta chain is drawn from a study of blood T cell repertoires in COVID-19. The repertoire was sequenced with immunoSEQ multiplex PCR; TCRdb's copy has only in-frame clones and lacks some. The repertoire holds about 87,000 clones, with 90% as singletons. Germline V gene lookup returns CDR1 SNHLY and CDR2 FYNNEI. Losses at the gene ends were 4 bases for V and 3 bases for J; bases not matched to a gene: 9. This CDR3 is built from 16 residues. The specimen was peripheral blood. The TCR sequence derives from a man aged 18-30 years with COVID-19, enrolled during active disease. The rearrangement uses TRBV2 and TRBJ1-1, with 9 nucleotides matching TRBD1. The CDR3 region is CASSVRRDRVHTEAFF. CDR3 sequence (DNA): TGTGCCAGCAGTGTCCGCCGGGACAGGGTTCACACTGAAGCTTTCTTT.